Given below is one T cell receptor (beta chain) in context. Repertoires were generated with immunoSEQ multiplex PCR, while TCRdb's copy carries only in-frame clones and drops some. This sample has under 55,000 clones, with 80% to 90% found just once. Germline CDR1 KGHSH, CDR2 LQKENI. Trimming cost V 8 bases and J 0 bases, with 11 bases left between them. This CDR3 is built from 13 residues. The sample originates from a study of T cell changes during pregnancy in multiple sclerosis. The receptor's source is a female donor with multiple sclerosis, enrolled in a pregnancy study. V and J are TRBV18 and TRBJ2-7, with D possibly TRBD1 on 6 matching bases. This specimen was peripheral blood, taken in the first trimester of pregnancy. The CDR3 DNA sequence: TGTGCCAGCCTCGGGGACACCTCCTACGAGCAGTACTTC. Its protein is CASLGDTSYEQYF.